Listed here is a single TCR beta chain. In the authors' workflow: Estimation of nucleated cell counts was performed using reference gene primer amplification. Sequencing used immunoSEQ multiplex PCR; TCRdb keeps in-frame clones, though not all of them. V and J calls and clone size are those listed in that table; D and trimming were worked out from the DNA. The sample holds 70,000 to 80,000 clones, around 85% seen once. The sample belongs to a study of blood T cell repertoires in COVID-19. Source material: peripheral blood. The TCR was taken from an elderly man in a cohort sampled during active COVID-19.

Here the CDR3 reads CASSPSTGGRSDTQYF. The CDR3 DNA reads TGTGCCAGTAGTCCCTCGACAGGGGGTCGTTCAGATACGCAGTATTTT. This chain joins TRBV19 and TRBJ2-3; 9 nucleotides align to TRBD1. CDR1 LNHDA and CDR2 SQIVND come from the germline V gene (reference sequence). There are 16 residues in the CDR3. The V and J ends lost 5 bases and 4 bases, in that order; junction bases with no gene match: 10.